Presented here are 10 T cell receptor beta chains from one specimen sequenced in a study of OX40 agonist ivuxolimab in advanced cancers. The data were produced by immunoSEQ multiplex PCR, yet TCRdb's version contains in-frame clones alone and is incomplete. The data show around 72,000 clones, 82% seen once. The sample here was CD4+ or CD8+ T cells sorted from blood, taken in a trial of the OX40 agonist ivuxolimab. Receptors originate from an adult with an advanced solid tumor such as melanoma, head and neck, liver or kidney cancer.

To note about this clone: This CDR3 is also generated by other DNA sequences in the sample. The chain has TRBV18 and TRBJ2-5; no firm D call. Looked up from germline, CDR1 is KGHSH and CDR2 is LQKENI. With 4 bases removed from V and 2 bases from J, the gap between germline ends came to 2 bases. The CDR3 runs 11 residues. DNA of the CDR3: TGTGCCAGCTCACGACAAGAGACCCAGTACTTC. It is translated as CASSRQETQYF.

The chain recombines TRBV18 with TRBJ1-2, with TRBD1 as a possible D gene (6 bases). The CDR3 has 14 residues. Germline loops: CDR1 KGHSH, CDR2 LQKENI. The V end was cut by 2 bases, the J end by 4 bases, with 11 bases between. CDR3 DNA: TGTGCCAGCTCACCAGGACAGCAGTCCTATGGCTACACCTTC. It translates to CASSPGQQSYGYTF.

The rearrangement links TRBV6-1 to TRBJ2-4; D remains ambiguous. CDR3 length: 16 amino acids. The germline V gene encodes CDR1 MNHNS and CDR2 SASEGT. V lost 2 bases, J lost 6 bases, and 17 bases lay in between. The CDR3 DNA reads TGTGCCAGCAGTGAAAGCCCGGGTATCGGCATAAACATTCAGTACTTC. Translation: CASSESPGIGINIQYF.

The chain couples TRBV11-2 to TRBJ2-6; D remains ambiguous. Per germline, CDR1 SGHAT and CDR2 FQNNGV. The germline V and J ends were trimmed by 3 bases and 0 bases, with 9 bases remaining between them. The CDR3 consists of 16 residues. The CDR3 sequence: CASSLPVSSGANVLTF. CDR3 in DNA: TGTGCCAGCAGCTTGCCGGTGAGCTCTGGGGCCAACGTCCTGACTTTC.

V is TRBV5-5 and J is TRBJ2-7; 7 nucleotides line up with TRBD2. Germline V gene sequence: CDR1 SGHKS, CDR2 YYEKEE (reference sequence). This CDR3 has 13 amino acids. Unmatched junction bases numbered 2, after V lost 1 base and J lost 4 bases. Here the CDR3 reads CASSLTAGYEQYF. CDR3 DNA: TGTGCCAGCAGCTTGACAGCGGGGTACGAGCAGTACTTC.

This clone showed up just once. The chain combines TRBV9 with TRBJ1-2; D is undetermined. This CDR3 is 11 amino acids long. V was clipped by 4 bases and J by 0 bases, with 1 base between them. The germline CDR1 and CDR2 sequences are SGDLS and YYNGEE. For the CDR3, the DNA is TGTGCCAGCAGCCCTAACTATGGCTACACCTTC. Protein: CASSPNYGYTF.

The V and J genes are TRBV11-3 and TRBJ1-5, with unresolved D. Trimming removed 2 bases from V and 5 bases from J, with 7 bases in between. The CDR3 loop spans 13 amino acids. Germline CDR1 is SGHNT and CDR2 is YENEEA. Here the CDR3 DNA reads TGTGCCAGCAGCTTAAGGGCCGATCAGCCCCAGCATTTT. It is translated as CASSLRADQPQHF.

The chain recombines TRBV7-2 with TRBJ1-1, with 7 positions matching TRBD1. Trimming cost V 1 base and J 7 bases; bases outside gene matches: 9. The CDR3 length is 15 residues. Germline CDR1 reads SGHTA; CDR2 reads FQGNSA. CDR3 residues: CASSLGIQGYSEAFF. The CDR3 DNA follows: TGTGCCAGCAGCTTAGGAATACAGGGGTATAGTGAAGCTTTCTTT.

The chain recombines TRBV11-2 with TRBJ2-2, with 7 positions matching TRBD2. Trimming took 3 bases from V and 5 from J; bases not matched to a gene: 12. Germline V lookup: CDR1 SGHAT, CDR2 FQNNGV. This CDR3 is 17 amino acids long. This CDR3 reads CASSFRREGRRTGELFF. The CDR3 DNA sequence: TGTGCCAGCAGCTTCAGGAGGGAGGGACGTCGGACCGGGGAGCTGTTTTTT. The whole variable domain, filled in from reference TRBV11-2 and TRBJ2-2, reads EAGVAQSPRYKIIEKRQSVAFWCNPISGHATLYWYQQILGQGPKLLIQFQNNGVVDDSQLPKDRFSAERLKGVDSTLKIQPAKLEDSAVYLCASSFRREGRRTGELFFGEGSRLTVL.

J is TRBJ1-2 and V is TRBV7-9; no definite D call. The CDR3 contains 16 residues. Per the germline V gene, CDR1 is SEHNR and CDR2 is FQNEAQ (reference sequence). Trimming removed 5 bases at V and 4 bases at J, with 20 bases between. CDR3 amino acids: CASSINRVGLGYGYTF. The DNA of the CDR3 is TGTGCCAGCAGCATAAATCGGGTCGGGCTGGGCTATGGCTACACCTTC.